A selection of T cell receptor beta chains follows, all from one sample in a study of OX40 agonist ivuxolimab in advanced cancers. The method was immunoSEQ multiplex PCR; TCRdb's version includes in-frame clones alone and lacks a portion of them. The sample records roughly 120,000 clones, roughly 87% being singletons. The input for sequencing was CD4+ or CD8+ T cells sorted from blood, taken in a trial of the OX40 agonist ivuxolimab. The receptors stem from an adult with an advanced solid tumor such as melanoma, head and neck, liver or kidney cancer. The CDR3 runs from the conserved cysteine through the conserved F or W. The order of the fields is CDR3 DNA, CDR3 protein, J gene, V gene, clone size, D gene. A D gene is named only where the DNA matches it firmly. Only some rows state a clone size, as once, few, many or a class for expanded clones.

TGTGCCAGCAGCTTAGGGTCGGATCAGCCCCAGCATTTT CASSLGSDQPQHF TRBJ1-5 TRBV7-3 - -
TGTGCCAGCAGTTCCCCGGGCACTGAAGCTTTCTTT CASSSPGTEAFF TRBJ1-1 TRBV28 many -
TGTGCCACCAGCAGAAGGGTCATGGCTAGCACAGATACGCAGTATTTT CATSRRVMASTDTQYF TRBJ2-3 TRBV15 - -
TGTGCCAGCAGCCGACACACTGAAGCTTTCTTT CASSRHTEAFF TRBJ1-1 TRBV28 - -
TGTGCCAGCAGCCAGGACGAGGGTCGGGGAATGAAGCAGTACTTC CASSQDEGRGMKQYF TRBJ2-7 TRBV7-9 - -
TGTGCTAGCAGCTGGCGGCCGTGGGAGACCCAGTACTTC CASSWRPWETQYF TRBJ2-5 TRBV7-7 - -
TGTGCCAGCAAGGCGGGAGTTAACACCGGGGAGCTGTTTTTT CASKAGVNTGELFF TRBJ2-2 TRBV2 - TRBD2
TGTGCCAGCAGTTACTCTACGTATGCGGGGACTGAAGCTTTCTTT CASSYSTYAGTEAFF TRBJ1-1 TRBV6-5 few -
TGTGCTAGCAGCTGGAGCGACTCGGAGACCCAGTACTTC CASSWSDSETQYF TRBJ2-5 TRBV7-7 - -
TGTGCCAGCAAGGGACAGGCACGCGGCTACGAGCAGTACTTC CASKGQARGYEQYF TRBJ2-7 TRBV2 - TRBD1